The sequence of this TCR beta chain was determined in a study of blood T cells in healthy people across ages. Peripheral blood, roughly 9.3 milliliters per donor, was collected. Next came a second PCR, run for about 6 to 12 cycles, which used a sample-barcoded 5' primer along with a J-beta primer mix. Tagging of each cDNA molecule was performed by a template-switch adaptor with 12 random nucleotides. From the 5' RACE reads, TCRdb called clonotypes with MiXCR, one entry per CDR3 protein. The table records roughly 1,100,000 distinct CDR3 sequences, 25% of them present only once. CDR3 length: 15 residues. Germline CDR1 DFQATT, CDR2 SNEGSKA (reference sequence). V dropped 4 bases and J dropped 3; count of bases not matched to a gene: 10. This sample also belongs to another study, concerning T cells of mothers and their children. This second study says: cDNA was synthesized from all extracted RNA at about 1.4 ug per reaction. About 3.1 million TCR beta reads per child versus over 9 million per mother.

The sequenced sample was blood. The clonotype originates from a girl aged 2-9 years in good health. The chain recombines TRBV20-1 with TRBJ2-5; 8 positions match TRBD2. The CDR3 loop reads CSATPGGGPEETQYF. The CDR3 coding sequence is TGCAGTGCTACCCCCGGCGGGGGGCCAGAAGAGACCCAGTACTTC.